The rows below give T cell receptor beta chains drawn from one sample of a study of identical twins. TCRdb ran MiXCR on the 5' RACE reads and lists one entry per CDR3 protein. The sample has some 240,000 distinct CDR3 sequences; about 10% are singletons. Sequencing was performed on memory T cells sorted from blood. The origin of the receptors is a man aged 45 to 65 in good health. Both conserved end residues are part of each CDR3. Fields, in order: clone size, J gene, V gene, D gene, CDR3 protein, CDR3 DNA. D genes are given only for firm matches. Only some rows state a clone size, as once, few, many or a class for expanded clones.

abundance: .; j_gene: TRBJ2-5; v_gene: TRBV24-1; d_gene: .; CDR3aa: CATSDFTRRGQETQYF; CDR3nt: TGTGCCACCAGTGATTTTACCCGAAGGGGGCAAGAGACCCAGTACTTC
abundance: .; j_gene: TRBJ1-4; v_gene: TRBV4-3; d_gene: .; CDR3aa: CASSQVSAGFEKLFF; CDR3nt: TGCGCCAGCAGCCAAGTTTCGGCGGGGTTTGAAAAACTGTTTTTT
abundance: .; j_gene: TRBJ2-3; v_gene: TRBV2; d_gene: .; CDR3aa: CASSEDRAADTQYF; CDR3nt: TGTGCCAGCAGTGAAGACAGGGCGGCAGATACGCAGTATTTT
abundance: .; j_gene: TRBJ1-3; v_gene: TRBV3-1; d_gene: .; CDR3aa: CASGTRGGNTIYF; CDR3nt: TGTGCCAGCGGGACAAGAGGAGGAAACACCATATATTTT
abundance: .; j_gene: TRBJ2-7; v_gene: TRBV18; d_gene: TRBD2; CDR3aa: CASSPVPAELAEHEQYF; CDR3nt: TGTGCCAGCTCACCTGTTCCGGCGGAGCTAGCGGAACACGAGCAGTACTTC
abundance: many; j_gene: TRBJ2-5; v_gene: TRBV7-2; d_gene: .; CDR3aa: CASSRVARETQYF; CDR3nt: TGTGCCAGCAGCCGAGTAGCTCGGGAGACCCAGTACTTC
abundance: .; j_gene: TRBJ2-7; v_gene: TRBV2; d_gene: .; CDR3aa: CASSRPDSYEQYF; CDR3nt: TGTGCCAGCAGTCGGCCAGATTCCTACGAGCAGTACTTC
abundance: many; j_gene: TRBJ2-7; v_gene: TRBV15; d_gene: TRBD1; CDR3aa: CATSPGTGGFKDPYEQYF; CDR3nt: TGTGCCACCAGCCCCGGGACAGGGGGCTTTAAAGACCCCTACGAGCAGTACTTC
abundance: .; j_gene: TRBJ1-5; v_gene: TRBV27; d_gene: .; CDR3aa: CASSLQGPYSNQPQHF; CDR3nt: TGTGCCAGCAGCCTCCAGGGCCCCTATAGCAATCAGCCCCAGCATTTT
abundance: .; j_gene: TRBJ2-1; v_gene: TRBV24-1; d_gene: TRBD1; CDR3aa: CATSDDRVSEQFF; CDR3nt: TGTGCCACCAGTGATGACAGGGTTAGTGAGCAGTTCTTC
abundance: many; j_gene: TRBJ2-1; v_gene: TRBV7-8; d_gene: .; CDR3aa: CASSAVLMSSYNEQFF; CDR3nt: TGTGCCAGCAGCGCCGTCTTAATGAGCTCCTACAATGAGCAGTTCTTC
abundance: few; j_gene: TRBJ2-5; v_gene: TRBV3-1; d_gene: .; CDR3aa: CASSQHTEETQYF; CDR3nt: TGTGCCAGCAGCCAACACACGGAAGAGACCCAGTACTTC
abundance: few; j_gene: TRBJ2-5; v_gene: TRBV6-2/TRBV6-3; d_gene: .; CDR3aa: CASSYSRGETQYF; CDR3nt: TGTGCCAGCAGTTACTCGAGGGGGGAGACCCAGTACTTC
abundance: .; j_gene: TRBJ2-7; v_gene: TRBV18; d_gene: .; CDR3aa: CASSSRGSDGYEQYF; CDR3nt: TGTGCCAGCTCGTCCCGGGGTAGCGATGGGTACGAGCAGTACTTC
abundance: many; j_gene: TRBJ2-5; v_gene: TRBV12-3/TRBV12-4; d_gene: TRBD1; CDR3aa: CASSRQGARETQYF; CDR3nt: TGTGCCAGCAGTCGACAGGGGGCGCGGGAGACCCAGTACTTC
abundance: many; j_gene: TRBJ2-1; v_gene: TRBV14; d_gene: .; CDR3aa: CASRPVETVEQFF; CDR3nt: TGTGCCAGCAGACCCGTCGAGACGGTTGAGCAGTTCTTC
abundance: few; j_gene: TRBJ1-5; v_gene: TRBV12-3/TRBV12-4; d_gene: .; CDR3aa: CASSSALGGGQPQHF; CDR3nt: TGTGCCAGCAGTTCCGCCCTAGGGGGGGGACAGCCCCAGCATTTT
abundance: few; j_gene: TRBJ2-2; v_gene: TRBV6-2/TRBV6-3; d_gene: TRBD2; CDR3aa: CASSYKAGGPDTGELFF; CDR3nt: TGTGCCAGCAGTTACAAAGCGGGAGGGCCCGACACCGGGGAGCTGTTTTTT
abundance: few; j_gene: TRBJ1-1; v_gene: TRBV18; d_gene: .; CDR3aa: CASSPSRDTEAFF; CDR3nt: TGTGCCAGCTCACCAAGCAGGGACACTGAAGCTTTCTTT
abundance: many; j_gene: TRBJ2-3; v_gene: TRBV11-2; d_gene: TRBD2; CDR3aa: CASSLLVRTSGSIGRTDTQYF; CDR3nt: TGTGCCAGCAGCTTACTTGTCAGGACTAGCGGGTCAATTGGTAGAACAGATACGCAGTATTTT
abundance: few; j_gene: TRBJ2-1; v_gene: TRBV30; d_gene: TRBD2; CDR3aa: CAWSGTSGRSYNEQFF; CDR3nt: TGTGCCTGGAGTGGGACTAGCGGGAGGTCCTACAATGAGCAGTTCTTC
abundance: many; j_gene: TRBJ2-1; v_gene: TRBV10-3; d_gene: .; CDR3aa: CAISEGGYGYNEQFF; CDR3nt: TGTGCCATCAGTGAGGGAGGGTACGGGTACAATGAGCAGTTCTTC
abundance: few; j_gene: TRBJ2-3; v_gene: TRBV7-2; d_gene: TRBD2; CDR3aa: CASSLGTSGGATDTQYF; CDR3nt: TGTGCCAGCAGCCTCGGGACTAGCGGGGGGGCCACAGATACGCAGTATTTT
abundance: many; j_gene: TRBJ2-5; v_gene: TRBV15; d_gene: .; CDR3aa: CATSRVKAGPAETQYF; CDR3nt: TGTGCCACCAGCAGAGTTAAGGCAGGGCCGGCAGAGACCCAGTACTTC
abundance: .; j_gene: TRBJ2-7; v_gene: TRBV9; d_gene: .; CDR3aa: CASSAATVNSEQYF; CDR3nt: TGTGCCAGCAGCGCGGCGACAGTCAACTCCGAGCAGTACTTC
abundance: .; j_gene: TRBJ2-2; v_gene: TRBV28; d_gene: .; CDR3aa: CASGTRRELFF; CDR3nt: TGTGCCAGCGGGACCCGCCGGGAGCTGTTTTTT
abundance: .; j_gene: TRBJ2-1; v_gene: TRBV6-5; d_gene: TRBD2; CDR3aa: CASSYMRTSENEQFF; CDR3nt: TGTGCCAGCAGTTACATGAGGACTAGCGAGAATGAGCAGTTCTTC
abundance: .; j_gene: TRBJ1-2; v_gene: TRBV20-1; d_gene: .; CDR3aa: CSARDGTPTTTF; CDR3nt: TGCAGTGCTAGAGATGGGACACCTACTACCACCTTC
abundance: many; j_gene: TRBJ2-2; v_gene: TRBV25-1; d_gene: .; CDR3aa: CASSERLNTGELFF; CDR3nt: TGTGCCAGCAGTGAACGGCTGAACACCGGGGAGCTGTTTTTT
abundance: .; j_gene: TRBJ1-2; v_gene: TRBV20-1; d_gene: .; CDR3aa: CSARTKDYGYTF; CDR3nt: TGCAGTGCTAGGACCAAGGACTATGGCTACACCTTC
abundance: few; j_gene: TRBJ1-1; v_gene: TRBV6-2/TRBV6-3; d_gene: .; CDR3aa: CASSLGQRITEAFF; CDR3nt: TGTGCCAGCAGTTTAGGACAGAGGATCACTGAAGCTTTCTTT
abundance: .; j_gene: TRBJ1-4; v_gene: TRBV6-5; d_gene: TRBD1; CDR3aa: CASSYSGEGARKLFF; CDR3nt: TGTGCCAGCAGTTACTCCGGGGAGGGGGCGCGAAAACTGTTTTTT
abundance: many; j_gene: TRBJ2-1; v_gene: TRBV5-1; d_gene: .; CDR3aa: CASSIGQSSSYNEQFF; CDR3nt: TGCGCCAGCAGCATCGGACAATCGAGCTCCTACAATGAGCAGTTCTTC
abundance: many; j_gene: TRBJ1-2; v_gene: TRBV29-1; d_gene: TRBD1; CDR3aa: CNVRDRDNYGYTF; CDR3nt: TGCAACGTTCGGGACAGGGATAACTATGGCTACACCTTC
abundance: .; j_gene: TRBJ1-6; v_gene: TRBV6-1; d_gene: TRBD1; CDR3aa: CASSLQRTGTNSPLHF; CDR3nt: TGTGCCAGCAGTCTCCAGCGGACAGGGACTAATTCACCCCTCCACTTT
abundance: few; j_gene: TRBJ1-5; v_gene: TRBV12-3/TRBV12-4; d_gene: .; CDR3aa: CASSLAEGQPQHF; CDR3nt: TGTGCCAGCAGTTTAGCGGAAGGTCAGCCCCAGCATTTT
abundance: .; j_gene: TRBJ2-3; v_gene: TRBV7-2; d_gene: .; CDR3aa: CASSHQTLEQYF; CDR3nt: TGTGCCAGCAGCCACCAAACATTGGAGCAGTATTTT
abundance: .; j_gene: TRBJ2-3; v_gene: TRBV9; d_gene: .; CDR3aa: CASSPQGQLDTQYF; CDR3nt: TGTGCCAGCAGCCCCCAGGGGCAGTTAGATACGCAGTATTTT
abundance: many; j_gene: TRBJ2-1; v_gene: TRBV3-1; d_gene: TRBD2; CDR3aa: CASSQLRGGYNEQFF; CDR3nt: TGTGCCAGCAGCCAATTGCGGGGGGGGTACAATGAGCAGTTCTTC
abundance: few; j_gene: TRBJ2-2; v_gene: TRBV11-2; d_gene: TRBD2; CDR3aa: CASSPDGLAVNTGELFF; CDR3nt: TGTGCCAGCAGCCCCGATGGCCTAGCGGTTAACACCGGGGAGCTGTTTTTT
abundance: many; j_gene: TRBJ2-1; v_gene: TRBV5-5; d_gene: TRBD2; CDR3aa: CASSLWGGNEQFF; CDR3nt: TGTGCCAGCAGCTTGTGGGGGGGAAATGAGCAGTTCTTC
abundance: many; j_gene: TRBJ1-5; v_gene: TRBV12-3/TRBV12-4; d_gene: .; CDR3aa: CASSLRLGQPQHF; CDR3nt: TGTGCCAGCAGTTTAAGGTTGGGGCAGCCCCAGCATTTT
abundance: many; j_gene: TRBJ2-1; v_gene: TRBV30; d_gene: TRBD2; CDR3aa: CASLAGGGGFDEQFF; CDR3nt: TGTGCCTCCCTAGCGGGAGGGGGTGGATTCGATGAGCAGTTCTTC
abundance: many; j_gene: TRBJ1-5; v_gene: TRBV7-2; d_gene: .; CDR3aa: CASSLRIGEDQPQHF; CDR3nt: TGTGCCAGCAGCCTCCGAATCGGAGAAGATCAGCCCCAGCATTTT
abundance: many; j_gene: TRBJ1-1; v_gene: TRBV20-1; d_gene: TRBD1; CDR3aa: CSASDRVTEAFF; CDR3nt: TGCAGTGCTTCGGACAGGGTCACTGAAGCTTTCTTT
abundance: .; j_gene: TRBJ2-1; v_gene: TRBV3-1; d_gene: .; CDR3aa: CASSQDGGAYNEQFF; CDR3nt: TGTGCCAGCAGCCAAGACGGCGGGGCCTACAATGAGCAGTTCTTC